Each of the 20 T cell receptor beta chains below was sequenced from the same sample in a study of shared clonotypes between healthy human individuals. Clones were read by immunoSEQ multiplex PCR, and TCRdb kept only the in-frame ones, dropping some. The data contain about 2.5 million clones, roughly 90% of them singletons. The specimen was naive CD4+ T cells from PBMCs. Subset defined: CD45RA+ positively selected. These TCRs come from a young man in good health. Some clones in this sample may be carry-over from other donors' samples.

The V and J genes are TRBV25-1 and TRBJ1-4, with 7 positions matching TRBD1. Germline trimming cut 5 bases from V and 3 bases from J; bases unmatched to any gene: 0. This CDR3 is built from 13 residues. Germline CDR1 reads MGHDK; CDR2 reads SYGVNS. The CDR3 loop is CASSTGANEKLFF. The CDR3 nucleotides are TGTGCCAGCAGTACAGGGGCTAATGAAAAACTGTTTTTT.

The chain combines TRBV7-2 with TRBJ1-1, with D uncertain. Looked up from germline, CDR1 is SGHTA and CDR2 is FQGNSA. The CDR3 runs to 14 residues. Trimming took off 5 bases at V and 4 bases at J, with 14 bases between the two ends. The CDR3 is CASSPSRGSTEAFF. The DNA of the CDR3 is TGTGCCAGCAGCCCCTCTCGAGGTTCCACTGAAGCTTTCTTT.

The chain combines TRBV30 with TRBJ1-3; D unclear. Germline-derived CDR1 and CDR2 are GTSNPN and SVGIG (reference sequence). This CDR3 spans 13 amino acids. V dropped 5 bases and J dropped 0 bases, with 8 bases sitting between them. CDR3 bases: TGTGCCTGGGGTCCCTTCTCTGGAAACACCATATATTTT. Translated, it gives CAWGPFSGNTIYF.

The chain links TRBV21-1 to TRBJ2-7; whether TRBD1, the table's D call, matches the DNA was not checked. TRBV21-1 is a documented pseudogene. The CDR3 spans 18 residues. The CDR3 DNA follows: TGTGCCAGCAGCAAATTTGCGGAGAACAGGGGTCGCTCCTACGAGCAGTACTTC. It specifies CASSKFAENRGRSYEQYF.

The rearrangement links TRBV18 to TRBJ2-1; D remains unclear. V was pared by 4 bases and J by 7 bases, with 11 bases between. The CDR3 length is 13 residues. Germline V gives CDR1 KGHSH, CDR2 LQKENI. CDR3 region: CASSLPSSNEQFF. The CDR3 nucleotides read TGTGCCAGCTCACTCCCTAGTTCAAATGAGCAGTTCTTC.

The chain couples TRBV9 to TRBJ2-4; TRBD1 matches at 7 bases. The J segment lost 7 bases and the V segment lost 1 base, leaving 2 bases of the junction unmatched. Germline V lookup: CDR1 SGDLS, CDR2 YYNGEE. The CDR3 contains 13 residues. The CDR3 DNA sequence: TGTGCCAGCAGCGTATCGGGACAGAACATTCAGTACTTC. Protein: CASSVSGQNIQYF. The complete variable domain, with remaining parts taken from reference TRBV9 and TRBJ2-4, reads DSGVTQTPKHLITATGQRVTLRCSPRSGDLSVYWYQQSLDQGLQFLIQYYNGEERAKGNILERFSAQQFPDLHSELNLSSLELGDSALYFCASSVSGQNIQYFGAGTRLSVL.

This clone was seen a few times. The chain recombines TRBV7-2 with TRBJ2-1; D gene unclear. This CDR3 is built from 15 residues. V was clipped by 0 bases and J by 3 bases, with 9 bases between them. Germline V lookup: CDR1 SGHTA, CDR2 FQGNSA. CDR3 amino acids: CASSLATSIYNEQFF. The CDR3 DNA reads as TGTGCCAGCAGCTTAGCGACGAGTATCTACAATGAGCAGTTCTTC.

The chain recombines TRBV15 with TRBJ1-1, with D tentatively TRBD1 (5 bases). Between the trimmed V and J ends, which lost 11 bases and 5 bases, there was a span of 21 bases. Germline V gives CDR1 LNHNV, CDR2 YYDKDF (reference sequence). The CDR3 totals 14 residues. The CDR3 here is CAAGKGLKGTEAFF. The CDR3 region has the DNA TGTGCCGCAGGGAAGGGCTTGAAGGGGACTGAAGCTTTCTTT.

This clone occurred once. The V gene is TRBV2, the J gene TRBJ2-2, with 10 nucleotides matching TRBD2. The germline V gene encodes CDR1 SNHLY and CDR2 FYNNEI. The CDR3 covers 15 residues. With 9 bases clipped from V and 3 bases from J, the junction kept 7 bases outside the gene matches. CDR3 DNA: TGTGCCAGGAAAGCGGGAGGGCAGGACACCGGGGAGCTGTTTTTT. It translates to CARKAGGQDTGELFF.

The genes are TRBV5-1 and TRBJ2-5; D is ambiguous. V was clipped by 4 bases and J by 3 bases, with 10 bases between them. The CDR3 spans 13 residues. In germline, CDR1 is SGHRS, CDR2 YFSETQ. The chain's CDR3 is CASSIGPEETQYF. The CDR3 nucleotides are TGCGCCAGCAGCATAGGACCAGAAGAGACCCAGTACTTC.

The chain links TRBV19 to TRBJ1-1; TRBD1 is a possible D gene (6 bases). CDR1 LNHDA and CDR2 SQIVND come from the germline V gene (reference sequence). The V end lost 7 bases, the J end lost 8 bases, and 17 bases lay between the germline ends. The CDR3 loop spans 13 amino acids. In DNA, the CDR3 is TGTGCCAGTACCAGACCCGACAGGTCCGAAGCTTTCTTT. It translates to CASTRPDRSEAFF.

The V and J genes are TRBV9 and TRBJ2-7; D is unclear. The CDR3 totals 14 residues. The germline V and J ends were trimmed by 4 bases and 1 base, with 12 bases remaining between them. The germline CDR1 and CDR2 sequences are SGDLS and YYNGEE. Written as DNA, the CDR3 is TGTGCCAGCAGCCGGACCACAGAGTCCTACGAGCAGTACTTC. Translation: CASSRTTESYEQYF. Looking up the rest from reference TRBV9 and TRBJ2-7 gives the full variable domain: DSGVTQTPKHLITATGQRVTLRCSPRSGDLSVYWYQQSLDQGLQFLIQYYNGEERAKGNILERFSAQQFPDLHSELNLSSLELGDSALYFCASSRTTESYEQYFGPGTRLTVT.

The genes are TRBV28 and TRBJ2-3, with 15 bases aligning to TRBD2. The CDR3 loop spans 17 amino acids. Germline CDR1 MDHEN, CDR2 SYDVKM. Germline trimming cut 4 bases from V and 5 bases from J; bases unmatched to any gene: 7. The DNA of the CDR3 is TGTGCCAGCAGTTCCCCGGGACTAGCGGGAGGAGTAGATACGCAGTATTTT. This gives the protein CASSSPGLAGGVDTQYF.

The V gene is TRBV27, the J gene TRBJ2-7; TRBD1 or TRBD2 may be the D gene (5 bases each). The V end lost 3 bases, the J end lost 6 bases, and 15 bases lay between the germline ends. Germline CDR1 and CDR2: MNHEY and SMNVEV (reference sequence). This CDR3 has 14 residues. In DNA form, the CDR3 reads TGTGCCAGCAGTTTGTTCGGGACCCCCCGCGAGCAGTACTTC. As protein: CASSLFGTPREQYF.

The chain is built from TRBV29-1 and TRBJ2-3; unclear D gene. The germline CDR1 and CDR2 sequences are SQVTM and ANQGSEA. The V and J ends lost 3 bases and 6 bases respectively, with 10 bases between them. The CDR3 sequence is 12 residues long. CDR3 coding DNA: TGCAGCGTTGAGTGGGCCCTTGATACGCAGTATTTT. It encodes CSVEWALDTQYF.

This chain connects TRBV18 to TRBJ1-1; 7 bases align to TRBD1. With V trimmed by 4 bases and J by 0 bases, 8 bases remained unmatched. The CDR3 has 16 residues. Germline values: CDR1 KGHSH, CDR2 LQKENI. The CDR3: CASSQDRSPLNTEAFF. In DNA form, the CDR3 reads TGTGCCAGCTCACAGGACAGGAGCCCTCTGAACACTGAAGCTTTCTTT.

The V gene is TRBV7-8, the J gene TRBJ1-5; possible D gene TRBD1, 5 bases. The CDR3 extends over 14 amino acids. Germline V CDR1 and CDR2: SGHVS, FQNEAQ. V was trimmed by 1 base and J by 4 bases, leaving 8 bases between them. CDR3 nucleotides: TGTGCCAGCAGCTTAGACAGGAGGAATCAGCCCCAGCATTTT. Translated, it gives CASSLDRRNQPQHF.

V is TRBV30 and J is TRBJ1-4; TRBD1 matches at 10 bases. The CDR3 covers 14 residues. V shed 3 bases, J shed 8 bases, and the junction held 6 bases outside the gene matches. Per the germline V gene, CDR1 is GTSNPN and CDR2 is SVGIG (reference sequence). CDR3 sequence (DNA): TGTGCCTGGAGGGTGACAGGGGGCATCGAAAAACTGTTTTTT. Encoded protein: CAWRVTGGIEKLFF.

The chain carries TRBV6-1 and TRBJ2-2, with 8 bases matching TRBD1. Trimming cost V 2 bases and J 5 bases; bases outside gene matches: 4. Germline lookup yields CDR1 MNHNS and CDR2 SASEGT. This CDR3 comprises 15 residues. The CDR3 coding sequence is TGTGCCAGCAGTGAACAGGGGGCAGGGACCGGGGAGCTGTTTTTT. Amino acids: CASSEQGAGTGELFF.

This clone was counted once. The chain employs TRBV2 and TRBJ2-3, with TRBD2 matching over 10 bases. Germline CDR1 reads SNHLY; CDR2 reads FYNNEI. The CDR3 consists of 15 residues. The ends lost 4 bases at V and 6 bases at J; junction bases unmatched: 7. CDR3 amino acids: CASSVEREGYDTQYF. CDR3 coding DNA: TGTGCCAGCAGTGTTGAGCGGGAGGGTTACGATACGCAGTATTTT.